Listed below are T cell receptor beta chains from one sample, sequenced in a study of control samples from healthy donors and cancer patients. Generated by immunoSEQ multiplex PCR, the TCRdb table keeps only in-frame clones and is missing some. The data contain just over 150,000 clones, roughly 93% of them singletons. The source material was blood. The origin of the receptors is a man between 45 and 60 years old in good health. Each CDR3 is given with its conserved first and last residue. The order of the fields is V gene, J gene, D gene, clone size, CDR3 DNA, CDR3 protein. D genes are given only for firm matches. A row's size may be missing; if present it is once, few, many or a size class.

>TRBV2|TRBJ1-2|TRBD1|.
TGTGCCAGCAGCGCCACAGGGGGAGGCTATGGCTACACCTTC
CASSATGGGYGYTF
>TRBV12-3/TRBV12-4|TRBJ1-4|.|.
TGTGCCAGCAGTCGACAGGAGGAGAAACTGTTTTTT
CASSRQEEKLFF
>TRBV5-1|TRBJ1-1|.|.
TGCGCCAGCAGCTTGGCAAAGAACACTGAAGCTTTCTTT
CASSLAKNTEAFF
>TRBV5-1|TRBJ2-1|.|.
TGCGCCAGCAGCTTGGGCTACTCCAGCTCCTACAATGAGCAGTTCTTC
CASSLGYSSSYNEQFF
>TRBV29-1|TRBJ2-3|.|.
TGCAGCGTTGTCTGGGACTTGGTCGCAGATACGCAGTATTTT
CSVVWDLVADTQYF
>TRBV19|TRBJ1-4|.|.
TGTGCCAGTAGTATTAGGGACCGGGAAGAAAAACTGTTTTTT
CASSIRDREEKLFF
>TRBV15|TRBJ2-1|.|.
TGTGCCACCAGCAGAGCGGGCCTAGTTGACAATGAGCAGTTCTTC
CATSRAGLVDNEQFF
>TRBV12-3/TRBV12-4|TRBJ2-7|.|once
TGTGCCAGCATGGGGCAGGGTAGCGACGAGCAGTACTTC
CASMGQGSDEQYF
>TRBV10-1|TRBJ2-5|.|.
TGCGCCAGCAGTGATCTCCAGGGCCAAAGAGAGACCCAGTACTTC
CASSDLQGQRETQYF
>TRBV6-5|TRBJ2-3|.|.
TGTGCCAGCCAAAGTGTCAGGGGCTGGGACGTAACGCAGTATTTT
CASQSVRGWDVTQYF
>TRBV25-1|TRBJ2-5|TRBD1|.
TGTGCCAGCAGTGAATTTTACAGGGGATCAGAGACCCAGTACTTC
CASSEFYRGSETQYF
>TRBV28|TRBJ2-7|TRBD1|.
TGTGCCAGCAGTCCGGACAGGGGCGAATACGAGCAGTACTTC
CASSPDRGEYEQYF
>TRBV19|TRBJ1-1|.|.
TGTGCCAGTAGTATAGTAGGGGGGACAATCGAAAAAGGTACTGAAGCTTTCTTT
CASSIVGGTIEKGTEAFF
>TRBV7-3|TRBJ2-1|.|.
TGTGCCAGCAGCTCCGCCTCTAGTGGGGCCCTATACAATGAGCAGTTCTTC
CASSSASSGALYNEQFF
>TRBV28|TRBJ1-3|.|.
TGTGCCAGCAGGGAGGCCCTCGATGGAAACACCATATATTTT
CASREALDGNTIYF
>TRBV5-1|TRBJ1-2|.|.
TGCGCCAGCAATAATGGGTGGCGAGATGGCTACACCTTC
CASNNGWRDGYTF
>TRBV5-1|TRBJ1-1|.|.
TGCGCCAGCAGCTTGGAACAGGGCAGGACTGAAGCTTTCTTT
CASSLEQGRTEAFF
>TRBV14|TRBJ2-1|.|.
TGTGCCAGCAGCCCCCCCGGGACAATTTATACTGAGCAGTTCTTC
CASSPPGTIYTEQFF
>TRBV18|TRBJ2-7|TRBD1|once
TGTGCCAGCTCACTTTTCGGGACAGGGGACTACGAGCAGTACTTC
CASSLFGTGDYEQYF
>TRBV18|TRBJ2-7|TRBD2|.
TGTGCCAGCTCACCAACTAGCGGGAGGTCCTACGAGCAGTACTTC
CASSPTSGRSYEQYF
>TRBV28|TRBJ2-3|TRBD2|.
TGTGCCAGCAGTTCCACTGGCGGGAGTTCGTTTGATACGCAGTATTTT
CASSSTGGSSFDTQYF
>TRBV7-9|TRBJ1-1|TRBD1|.
TGTGCCAGCAGCTTGCTGACAGGGGGCACTGAAGCTTTCTTT
CASSLLTGGTEAFF
>TRBV5-6|TRBJ2-4|.|.
TGTGCCAGCAGCTTAAGATCGGGGTCCAAAAACATTCAGTACTTC
CASSLRSGSKNIQYF
>TRBV5-6|TRBJ2-3|.|.
TGTGCCAGCAGCTTGGACCCTCCCACAGATACGCAGTATTTT
CASSLDPPTDTQYF
>TRBV18|TRBJ2-2|.|.
TGTGCCAGCTCACCACCGGATACGACCGGGGAGCTGTTTTTT
CASSPPDTTGELFF
>TRBV24-1|TRBJ2-5|.|.
TGTGCCACCAGTGATCCCCGGGACCTAGAGACCCAGTACTTC
CATSDPRDLETQYF
>TRBV6-5|TRBJ2-5|.|.
TGTGCCAGCAGTTTCCGACCGGGAGAGACCCAGTACTTC
CASSFRPGETQYF
>TRBV5-1|TRBJ2-2|.|.
TGCGCCAGCAGCTTGTCTGCCGGGGAGCTGTTTTTT
CASSLSAGELFF
>TRBV18|TRBJ2-5|.|.
TGTGCCAGCTCACCACCCACGCGAGCTGGGGAGACCCAGTACTTC
CASSPPTRAGETQYF
>TRBV6-5|TRBJ1-3|TRBD1|.
TGTGCCAGCAGTTACAACAGGGGATCGGGAAACACCATATATTTT
CASSYNRGSGNTIYF
>TRBV29-1|TRBJ1-2|.|.
TGCAGCGTTTGGGACATATATGGCTACACCTTC
CSVWDIYGYTF
>TRBV24-1|TRBJ2-5|TRBD1|.
TGTGCCACCAGTGATTTGACGGGACAGGGGGTGGGAGAGACCCAGTACTTC
CATSDLTGQGVGETQYF
>TRBV3-1/TRBV3-2|TRBJ2-1|TRBD2|.
TGTGCCAGCAGCCAAGGGATGCTAGCGGCCAATGAGCAGTTCTTC
CASSQGMLAANEQFF
>TRBV12-2|TRBJ2-1|.|.
TGTGCAAGTAGCGAAGACTATTACAATGAGCAGTTCTTC
CASSEDYYNEQFF
>TRBV7-9|TRBJ1-1|.|.
TGTGCCAGCAGCTTAGCCATACAGGGAACTGAAGCTTTCTTT
CASSLAIQGTEAFF
>TRBV3-1/TRBV3-2|TRBJ2-6|.|few
TGTGCCAGCAGCCAAGATATTCCTACTGGGGCCAACGTCCTGACTTTC
CASSQDIPTGANVLTF
>TRBV2|TRBJ1-5|TRBD1|.
TGTGCCAGCAGTGAGGGACAGGGTAAGGGGAATAGCAATCAGCCCCAGCATTTT
CASSEGQGKGNSNQPQHF
>TRBV5-4|TRBJ2-7|.|.
TGTGCCAGCAGCGACAGGGAGCAGTACTTC
CASSDREQYF
>TRBV30|TRBJ1-1|.|.
TGTGCCTGGAGTGTATTCGGGCACCTTAACACTGAAGCTTTCTTT
CAWSVFGHLNTEAFF
>TRBV5-1|TRBJ1-5|.|.
TGCGCCAGCAGCCCGGAAGGGTATAGCAATCAGCCCCAGCATTTT
CASSPEGYSNQPQHF
>TRBV24-1|TRBJ2-1|.|.
TGTGCCACCATGGGTAATGATGAGCAGTTCTTC
CATMGNDEQFF
>TRBV28|TRBJ1-5|TRBD1|few
TGTGCCAGCAGTTCTACTCTAGTTAGGGACAGGGGGCCAACAGGCAATCAGCCCCAGCATTTT
CASSSTLVRDRGPTGNQPQHF
>TRBV11-2|TRBJ2-7|.|once
TGTGCCAGCAGCTTAGGCAGGGGATGGGCCTACGAGCAGTACTTC
CASSLGRGWAYEQYF